The rows below give T cell receptor beta chains drawn from one sample of a study of blood T cell repertoires in COVID-19. Assay: immunoSEQ multiplex PCR; the TCRdb copy retains only in-frame clones and omits some. The repertoire holds about 170,000 clones, with about 86% as singletons. Material: peripheral blood. The receptors derive from a man in his fifties or sixties with active or convalescent COVID-19. Each CDR3 is given with its conserved first and last residue. The D gene is left open where the match is weak. Rows give clone size only sometimes, using once, few, many, or a class for an expanded clone.

TRBJ2-3	TRBV5-8	TRBD1	.	CASRHQGVAQYF	TGTGCCAGCAGACACCAGGGGGTAGCGCAGTATTTT
TRBJ1-2	TRBV2	TRBD1	.	CARTGGYYGYTF	TGTGCCAGAACAGGGGGCTACTATGGCTACACCTTC
TRBJ2-3	TRBV6-2/TRBV6-3	TRBD2	.	CASSPKREGVSGTDTQYF	TGTGCCAGCAGCCCGAAGCGGGAAGGGGTTTCGGGGACAGATACGCAGTATTTT
TRBJ2-7	TRBV13	.	few	CASSLGRSTYEQYF	TGTGCCAGCAGCTTAGGCCGTTCTACCTACGAGCAGTACTTC
TRBJ1-2	TRBV6-5	.	.	CASTKSRNYGYTF	TGTGCCAGCACTAAAAGTCGGAACTATGGCTACACCTTC
TRBJ1-6	TRBV9	.	.	CASSVADIAHSPLHF	TGTGCCAGCAGCGTAGCCGACATCGCCCATTCACCCCTCCACTTT
TRBJ2-5	TRBV9	TRBD2	.	CASSASGGLQETQYF	TGTGCCAGCAGCGCCTCGGGAGGCCTGCAAGAGACCCAGTACTTC
TRBJ1-1	TRBV20-1	.	once	CSARTDTEAFF	TGCAGTGCGAGGACAGACACTGAAGCTTTCTTT
TRBJ1-1	TRBV21-1	.	.	CASSAGTGVTEAFF	TGTGCCAGCAGCGCTGGGACAGGGGTAACTGAAGCTTTCTTT
TRBJ2-5	TRBV5-4	.	.	CASSLYLPGQETQYF	TGTGCCAGCAGCTTGTACCTCCCGGGACAAGAGACCCAGTACTTC
TRBJ1-4	TRBV5-4	.	once	CASSLPGSQEKLFF	TGTGCCAGCAGCTTGCCCGGGTCTCAGGAAAAACTGTTTTTT
TRBJ1-2	TRBV16	.	once	CASSRTASYGYTF	TGTGCCAGCAGCCGGACAGCGAGCTATGGCTACACCTTC
TRBJ1-3	TRBV5-4	.	.	CASSGEGRSGNTIYF	TGTGCCAGCAGCGGGGAGGGCAGATCTGGAAACACCATATATTTT
TRBJ2-3	TRBV6-1	TRBD1	.	CASSEQGVGTQYF	TGTGCCAGCAGTGAGCAGGGGGTCGGTACGCAGTATTTT
TRBJ1-6	TRBV18	TRBD1	.	CASSPPGQGVSPLHF	TGTGCCAGCTCACCGCCGGGACAGGGAGTTTCACCCCTCCACTTT
TRBJ2-2	TRBV5-1	TRBD1	once	CASSRAGTANTGELFF	TGCGCCAGCAGCAGGGCCGGGACAGCGAACACCGGGGAGCTGTTTTTT
TRBJ2-3	TRBV5-6	.	.	CASSLEGLPTDTQYF	TGTGCCAGCAGCTTGGAGGGACTTCCCACAGATACGCAGTATTTT
TRBJ2-3	TRBV7-8	TRBD1	once	CASSLQGAQADTQYF	TGTGCCAGCAGTCTACAGGGGGCGCAGGCAGATACGCAGTATTTT
TRBJ2-7	TRBV19	.	.	CASRGRGLDEQYF	TGTGCCAGTAGGGGCAGGGGCCTGGACGAGCAGTACTTC
TRBJ1-5	TRBV12-3/TRBV12-4	.	.	CASSTNRDQPQHF	TGTGCCAGCAGTACCAACAGGGACCAGCCCCAGCATTTT
TRBJ1-1	TRBV6-5	.	.	CASSYGRGRGEAFF	TGTGCCAGCAGTTACGGACGGGGAAGAGGTGAAGCTTTCTTT
TRBJ2-3	TRBV20-1	TRBD2	.	CSASRLAGVVDTQYF	TGCAGTGCTAGTCGACTAGCGGGAGTCGTGGATACGCAGTATTTT